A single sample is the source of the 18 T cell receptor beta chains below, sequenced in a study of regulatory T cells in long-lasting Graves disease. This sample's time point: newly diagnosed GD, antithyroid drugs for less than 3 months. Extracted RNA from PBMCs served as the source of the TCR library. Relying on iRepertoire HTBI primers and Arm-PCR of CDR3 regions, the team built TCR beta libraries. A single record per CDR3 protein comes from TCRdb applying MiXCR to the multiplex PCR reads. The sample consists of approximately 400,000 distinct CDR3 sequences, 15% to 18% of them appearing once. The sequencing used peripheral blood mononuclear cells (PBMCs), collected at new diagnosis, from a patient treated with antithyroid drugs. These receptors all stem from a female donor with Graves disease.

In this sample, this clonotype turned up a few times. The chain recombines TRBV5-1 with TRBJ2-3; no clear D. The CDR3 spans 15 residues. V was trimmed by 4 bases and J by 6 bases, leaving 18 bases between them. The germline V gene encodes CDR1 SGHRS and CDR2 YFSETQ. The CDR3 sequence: CASSPRAGNPDTQYF. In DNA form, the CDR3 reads TGCGCCAGCAGCCCTAGAGCAGGTAATCCGGATACGCAGTATTTT.

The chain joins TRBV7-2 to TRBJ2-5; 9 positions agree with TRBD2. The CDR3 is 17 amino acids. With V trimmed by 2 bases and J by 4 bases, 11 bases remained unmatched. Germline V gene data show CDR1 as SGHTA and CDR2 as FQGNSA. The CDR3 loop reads CASSLRIGGRASETQYF. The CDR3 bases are TGTGCCAGCAGCTTAAGGATTGGCGGGAGGGCCTCAGAGACCCAGTACTTC.

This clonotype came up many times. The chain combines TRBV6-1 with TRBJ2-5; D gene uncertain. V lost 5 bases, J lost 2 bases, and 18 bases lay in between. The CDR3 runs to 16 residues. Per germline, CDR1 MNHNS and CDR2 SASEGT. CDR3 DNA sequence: TGTGCCAGCAGTCGAAATATGCCCCAGCGACAAGAGACCCAGTACTTC. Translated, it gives CASSRNMPQRQETQYF.

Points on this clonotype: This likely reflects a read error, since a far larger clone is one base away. The DNA for the CDR3 is TGTGCCAGCGTCGGACAGGGGGCTCGTACTGAAGCTTTCTTT. It specifies CASVGQGARTEAFF. The V gene is TRBV6-2 or TRBV6-3, the J gene TRBJ1-1, with 11 nucleotides matching TRBD1. Unmatched junction bases numbered 7, after V lost 8 bases and J lost 5 bases. This CDR3 region has 14 residues. CDR1 MNHEY and CDR2 SVGEGT come from the germline V gene.

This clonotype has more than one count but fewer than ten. The CDR3 region is CASSLERDQETQYF. CDR3 DNA sequence: TGTGCCAGCAGCTTAGAACGGGATCAAGAGACCCAGTACTTC. This chain joins TRBV7-2 and TRBJ2-5; D possibly corresponds to TRBD2 (5 bases). This CDR3 spans 14 amino acids. Germline CDR1 and CDR2: SGHTA and FQGNSA. Between the trimmed V and J ends, which lost 1 base and 2 bases, there was a span of 8 bases.

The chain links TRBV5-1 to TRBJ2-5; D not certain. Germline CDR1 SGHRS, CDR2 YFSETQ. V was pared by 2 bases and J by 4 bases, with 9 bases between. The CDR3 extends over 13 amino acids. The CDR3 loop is CASSFESGETQYF. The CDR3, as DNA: TGCGCCAGCAGCTTTGAGTCGGGAGAGACCCAGTACTTC.

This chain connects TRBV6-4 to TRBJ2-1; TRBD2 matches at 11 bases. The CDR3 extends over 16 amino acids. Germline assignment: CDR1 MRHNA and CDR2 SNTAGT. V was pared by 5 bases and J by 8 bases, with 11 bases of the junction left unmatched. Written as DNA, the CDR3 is TGTGCCAGCAGTCCCGGGCTGACTAGCGGGATCTATGAGCAGTTCTTC. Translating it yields CASSPGLTSGIYEQFF.

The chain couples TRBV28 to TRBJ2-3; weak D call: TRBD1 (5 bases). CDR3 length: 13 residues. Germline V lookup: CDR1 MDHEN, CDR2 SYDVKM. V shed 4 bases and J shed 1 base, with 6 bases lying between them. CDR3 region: CASSWGGTDTQYF. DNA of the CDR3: TGTGCCAGCAGTTGGGGCGGCACAGATACGCAGTATTTT. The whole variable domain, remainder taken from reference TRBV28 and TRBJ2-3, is DVKVTQSSRYLVKRTGEKVFLECVQDMDHENMFWYRQDPGLGLRLIYFSYDVKMKEKGDIPEGYSVSREKKERFSLILESASTNQTSMYLCASSWGGTDTQYFGPGTRLTVL.

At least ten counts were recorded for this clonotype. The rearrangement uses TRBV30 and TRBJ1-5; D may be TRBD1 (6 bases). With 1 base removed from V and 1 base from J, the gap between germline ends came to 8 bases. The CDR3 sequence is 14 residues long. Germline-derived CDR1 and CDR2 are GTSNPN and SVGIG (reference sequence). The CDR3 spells CAWSAGDSNQPQHF. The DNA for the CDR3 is TGTGCCTGGAGTGCAGGGGACAGCAATCAGCCCCAGCATTTT.

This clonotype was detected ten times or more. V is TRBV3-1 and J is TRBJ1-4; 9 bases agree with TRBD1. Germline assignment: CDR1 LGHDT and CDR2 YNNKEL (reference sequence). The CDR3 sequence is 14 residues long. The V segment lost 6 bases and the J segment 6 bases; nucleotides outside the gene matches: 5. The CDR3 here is CASRRQGGDEKLFF. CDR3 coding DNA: TGTGCCAGCAGACGACAGGGGGGAGATGAAAAACTGTTTTTT.

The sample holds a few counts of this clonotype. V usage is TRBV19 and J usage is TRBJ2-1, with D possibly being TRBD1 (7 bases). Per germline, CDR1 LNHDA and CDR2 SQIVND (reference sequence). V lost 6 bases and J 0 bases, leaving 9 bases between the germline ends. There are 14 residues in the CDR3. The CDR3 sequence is CASRRDSSYNEQFF. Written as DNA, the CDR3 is TGTGCCAGTAGGCGGGACAGCTCCTACAATGAGCAGTTCTTC.

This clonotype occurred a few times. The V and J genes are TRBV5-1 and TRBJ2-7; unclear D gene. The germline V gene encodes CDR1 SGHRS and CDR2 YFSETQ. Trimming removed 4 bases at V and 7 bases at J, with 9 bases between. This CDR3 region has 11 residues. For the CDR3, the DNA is TGCGCCAGCAGCCCCGGTCTGGAGCAGTACTTC. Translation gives CASSPGLEQYF.

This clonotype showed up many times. The CDR3 loop reads CATETSGRNTGELFF. DNA for the CDR3: TGTGCCACCGAAACTAGCGGGAGGAACACCGGGGAGCTGTTTTTT. The V call is TRBV24-1, the J call TRBJ2-2; 11 bases line up with TRBD2. The CDR3 length is 15 residues. Germline assignment: CDR1 KGHDR and CDR2 SFDVKD. V lost 9 bases, J lost 1 base, and 3 bases stayed unmatched.

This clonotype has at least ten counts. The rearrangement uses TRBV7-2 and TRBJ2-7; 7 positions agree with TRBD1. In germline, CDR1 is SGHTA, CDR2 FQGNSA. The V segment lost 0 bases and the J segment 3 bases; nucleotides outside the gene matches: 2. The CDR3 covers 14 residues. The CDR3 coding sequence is TGTGCCAGCAGCTTAGCCGGGGACAGCTACGAGCAGTACTTC. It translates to CASSLAGDSYEQYF.

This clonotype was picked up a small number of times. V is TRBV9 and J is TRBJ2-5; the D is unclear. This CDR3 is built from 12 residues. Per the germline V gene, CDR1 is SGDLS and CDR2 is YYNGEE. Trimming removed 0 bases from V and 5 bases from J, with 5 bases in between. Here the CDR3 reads CASSVGAETQYF. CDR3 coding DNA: TGTGCCAGCAGCGTAGGGGCGGAGACCCAGTACTTC.

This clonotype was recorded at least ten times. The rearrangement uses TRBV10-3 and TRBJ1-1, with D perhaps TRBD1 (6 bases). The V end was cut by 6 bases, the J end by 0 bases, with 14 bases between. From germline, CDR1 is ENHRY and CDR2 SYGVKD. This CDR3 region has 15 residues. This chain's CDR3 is CAIREGQFMNTEAFF. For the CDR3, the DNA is TGTGCCATCAGGGAGGGACAATTCATGAACACTGAAGCTTTCTTT.

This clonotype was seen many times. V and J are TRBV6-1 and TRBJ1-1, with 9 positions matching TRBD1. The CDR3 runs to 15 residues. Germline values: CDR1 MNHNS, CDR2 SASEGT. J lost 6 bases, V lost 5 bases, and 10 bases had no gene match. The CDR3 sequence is CASSKTGQGTPEAFF. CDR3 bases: TGTGCCAGCAGTAAAACCGGACAGGGGACCCCTGAAGCTTTCTTT.

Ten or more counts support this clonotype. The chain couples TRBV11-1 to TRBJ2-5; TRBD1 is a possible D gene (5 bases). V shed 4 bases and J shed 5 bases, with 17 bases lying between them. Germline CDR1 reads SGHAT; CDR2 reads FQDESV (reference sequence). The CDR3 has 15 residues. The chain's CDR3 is CASSSSWQGSETQYF. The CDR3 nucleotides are TGTGCCAGCAGCTCAAGTTGGCAGGGATCGGAGACCCAGTACTTC.